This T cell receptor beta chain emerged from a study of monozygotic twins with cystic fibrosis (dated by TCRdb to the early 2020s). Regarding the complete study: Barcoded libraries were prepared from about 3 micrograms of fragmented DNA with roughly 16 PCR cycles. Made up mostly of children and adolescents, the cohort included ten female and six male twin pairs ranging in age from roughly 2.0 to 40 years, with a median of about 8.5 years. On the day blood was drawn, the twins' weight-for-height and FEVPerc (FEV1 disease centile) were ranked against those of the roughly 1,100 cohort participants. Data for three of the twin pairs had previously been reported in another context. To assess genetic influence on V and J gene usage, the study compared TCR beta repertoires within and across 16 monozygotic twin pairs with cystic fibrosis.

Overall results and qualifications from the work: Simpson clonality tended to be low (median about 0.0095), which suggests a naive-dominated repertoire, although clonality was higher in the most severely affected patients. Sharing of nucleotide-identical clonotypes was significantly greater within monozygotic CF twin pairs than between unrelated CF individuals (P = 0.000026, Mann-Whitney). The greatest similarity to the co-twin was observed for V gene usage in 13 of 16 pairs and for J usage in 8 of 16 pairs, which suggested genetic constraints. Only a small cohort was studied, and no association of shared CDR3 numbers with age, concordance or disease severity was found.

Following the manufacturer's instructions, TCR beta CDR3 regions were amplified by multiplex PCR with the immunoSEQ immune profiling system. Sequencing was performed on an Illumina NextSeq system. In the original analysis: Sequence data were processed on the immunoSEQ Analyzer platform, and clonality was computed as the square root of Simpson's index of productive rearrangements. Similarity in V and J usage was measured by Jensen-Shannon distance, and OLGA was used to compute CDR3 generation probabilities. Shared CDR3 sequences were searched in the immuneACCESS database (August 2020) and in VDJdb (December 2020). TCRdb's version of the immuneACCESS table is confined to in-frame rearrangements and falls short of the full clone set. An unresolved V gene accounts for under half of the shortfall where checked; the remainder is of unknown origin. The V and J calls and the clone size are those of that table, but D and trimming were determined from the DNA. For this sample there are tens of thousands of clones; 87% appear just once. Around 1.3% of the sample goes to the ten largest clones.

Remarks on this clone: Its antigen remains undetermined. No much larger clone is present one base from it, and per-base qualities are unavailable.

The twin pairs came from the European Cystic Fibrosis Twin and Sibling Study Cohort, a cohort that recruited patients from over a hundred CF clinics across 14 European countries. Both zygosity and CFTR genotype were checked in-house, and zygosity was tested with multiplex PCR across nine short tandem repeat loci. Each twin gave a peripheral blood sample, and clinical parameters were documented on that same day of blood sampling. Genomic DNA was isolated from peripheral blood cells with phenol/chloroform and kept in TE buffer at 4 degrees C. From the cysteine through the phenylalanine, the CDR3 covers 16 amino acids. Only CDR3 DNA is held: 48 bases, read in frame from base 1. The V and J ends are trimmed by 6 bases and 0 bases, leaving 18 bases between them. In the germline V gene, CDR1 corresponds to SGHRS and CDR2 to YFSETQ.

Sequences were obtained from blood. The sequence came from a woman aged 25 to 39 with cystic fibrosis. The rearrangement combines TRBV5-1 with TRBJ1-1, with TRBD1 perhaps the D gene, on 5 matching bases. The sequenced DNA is TGCGCCAGCACCCCGCATCAGGGAGGGATGAACACTGAAGCTTTCTTT. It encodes CASTPHQGGMNTEAFF.